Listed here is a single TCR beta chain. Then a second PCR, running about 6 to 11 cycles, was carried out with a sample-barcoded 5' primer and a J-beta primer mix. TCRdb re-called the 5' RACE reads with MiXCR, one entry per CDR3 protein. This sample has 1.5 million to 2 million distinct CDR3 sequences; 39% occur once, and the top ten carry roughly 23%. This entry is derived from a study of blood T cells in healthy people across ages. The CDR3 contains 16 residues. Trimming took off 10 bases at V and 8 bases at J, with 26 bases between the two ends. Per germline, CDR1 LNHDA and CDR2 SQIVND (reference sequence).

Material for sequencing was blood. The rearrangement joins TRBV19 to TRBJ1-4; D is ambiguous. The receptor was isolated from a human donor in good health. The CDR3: CATNPSYFVGKEKLFF. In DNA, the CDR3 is TGTGCCACTAACCCTTCCTATTTTGTGGGGAAGGAAAAACTGTTTTTT.